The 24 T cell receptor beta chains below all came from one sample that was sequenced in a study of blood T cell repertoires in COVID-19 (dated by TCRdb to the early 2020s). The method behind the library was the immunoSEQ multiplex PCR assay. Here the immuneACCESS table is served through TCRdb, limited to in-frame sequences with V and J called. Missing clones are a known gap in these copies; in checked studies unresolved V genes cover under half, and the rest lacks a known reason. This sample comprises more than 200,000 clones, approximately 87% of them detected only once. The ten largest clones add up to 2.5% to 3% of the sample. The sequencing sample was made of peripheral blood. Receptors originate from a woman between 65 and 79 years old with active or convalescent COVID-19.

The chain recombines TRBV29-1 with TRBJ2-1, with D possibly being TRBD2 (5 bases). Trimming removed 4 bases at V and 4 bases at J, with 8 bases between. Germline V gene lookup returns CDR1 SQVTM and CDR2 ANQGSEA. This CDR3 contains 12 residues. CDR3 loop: CSVGAGYNEQFF. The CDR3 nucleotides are TGCAGCGTTGGCGCGGGTTACAATGAGCAGTTCTTC.

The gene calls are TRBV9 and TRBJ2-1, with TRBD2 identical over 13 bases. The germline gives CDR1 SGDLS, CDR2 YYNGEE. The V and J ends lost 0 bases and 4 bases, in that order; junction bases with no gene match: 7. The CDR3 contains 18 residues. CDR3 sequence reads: CASSVATSGGDFYNEQFF. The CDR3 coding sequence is TGTGCCAGCAGCGTAGCTACTAGCGGGGGGGATTTTTACAATGAGCAGTTCTTC.

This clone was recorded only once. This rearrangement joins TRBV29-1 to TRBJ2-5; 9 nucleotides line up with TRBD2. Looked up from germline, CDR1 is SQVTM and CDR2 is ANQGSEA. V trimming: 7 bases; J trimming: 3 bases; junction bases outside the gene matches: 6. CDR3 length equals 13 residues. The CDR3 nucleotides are TGCAGCGGGCGGCTAGCGGGGAAAGAGACCCAGTACTTC. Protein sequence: CSGRLAGKETQYF.

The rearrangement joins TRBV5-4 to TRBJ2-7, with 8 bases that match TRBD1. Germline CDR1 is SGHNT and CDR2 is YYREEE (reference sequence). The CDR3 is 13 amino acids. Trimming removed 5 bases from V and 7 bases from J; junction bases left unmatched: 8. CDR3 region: CASRFQGAGEQYF. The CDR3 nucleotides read TGTGCCAGCAGGTTCCAGGGGGCGGGGGAGCAGTACTTC.

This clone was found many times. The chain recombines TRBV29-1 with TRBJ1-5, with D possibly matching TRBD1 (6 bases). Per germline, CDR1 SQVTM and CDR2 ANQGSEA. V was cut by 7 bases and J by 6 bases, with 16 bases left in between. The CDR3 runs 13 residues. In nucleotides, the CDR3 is TGCAGCGGGGGGTCAGGGGAGGGTCAGCCCCAGCATTTT. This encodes CSGGSGEGQPQHF.

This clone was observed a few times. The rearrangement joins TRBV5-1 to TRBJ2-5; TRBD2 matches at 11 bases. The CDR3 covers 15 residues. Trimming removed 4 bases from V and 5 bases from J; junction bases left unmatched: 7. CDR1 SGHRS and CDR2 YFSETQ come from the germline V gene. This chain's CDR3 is CASSLTSGEGETQYF. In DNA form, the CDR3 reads TGCGCCAGCAGCCTGACTAGCGGGGAAGGGGAGACCCAGTACTTC.

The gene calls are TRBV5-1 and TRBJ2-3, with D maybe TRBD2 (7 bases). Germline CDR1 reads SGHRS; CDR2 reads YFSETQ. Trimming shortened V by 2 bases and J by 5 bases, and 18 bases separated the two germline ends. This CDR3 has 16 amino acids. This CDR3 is CASSLIPGGDGDTQYF. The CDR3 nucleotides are TGCGCCAGCAGCTTAATTCCGGGGGGCGATGGAGATACGCAGTATTTT.

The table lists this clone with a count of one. The CDR3 DNA is TGCGCCAGCAGCCAATATTCGACAGGTGAAGCTTTCTTT. Amino acid sequence: CASSQYSTGEAFF. This sequence joins TRBV5-1 and TRBJ1-1; TRBD1 is a possible D gene (6 bases). The CDR3 spans 13 residues. Germline V CDR1 and CDR2: SGHRS, YFSETQ. The V end lost 4 bases, the J end lost 7 bases, and 14 bases lay between the germline ends. The full variable domain, rest sourced from reference TRBV5-1 and TRBJ1-1, is KAGVTQTPRYLIKTRGQQVTLSCSPISGHRSVSWYQQTPGQGLQFLFEYFSETQRNKGNFPGRFSGRQFSNSRSEMNVSTLELGDSALYLCASSQYSTGEAFFGQGTRLTVV.

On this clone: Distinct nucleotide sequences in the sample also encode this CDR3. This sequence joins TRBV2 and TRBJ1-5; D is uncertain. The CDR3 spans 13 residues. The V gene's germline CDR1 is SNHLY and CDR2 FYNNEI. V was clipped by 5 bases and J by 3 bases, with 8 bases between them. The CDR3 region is CASSQESNQPQHF. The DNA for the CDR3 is TGTGCCAGCAGTCAGGAATCCAATCAGCCCCAGCATTTT. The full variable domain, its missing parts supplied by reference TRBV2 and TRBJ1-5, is EPEVTQTPSHQVTQMGQEVILRCVPISNHLYFYWYRQILGQKVEFLVSFYNNEISEKSEIFDDQFSVERPDGSNFTLKIRSTKLEDSAMYFCASSQESNQPQHFGDGTRLSIL.

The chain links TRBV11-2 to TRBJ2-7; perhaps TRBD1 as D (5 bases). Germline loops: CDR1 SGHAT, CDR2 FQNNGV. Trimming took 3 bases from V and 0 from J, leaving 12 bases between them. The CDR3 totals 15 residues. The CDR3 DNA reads TGTGCCAGCAGCTTGGGTTTCAGGGCCTCCTACGAGCAGTACTTC. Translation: CASSLGFRASYEQYF.

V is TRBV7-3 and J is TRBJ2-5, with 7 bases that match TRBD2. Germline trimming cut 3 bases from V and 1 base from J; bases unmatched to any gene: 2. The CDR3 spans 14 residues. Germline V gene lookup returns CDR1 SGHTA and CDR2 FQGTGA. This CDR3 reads CASSLGGTQETQYF. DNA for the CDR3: TGTGCCAGCAGCTTGGGGGGGACCCAAGAGACCCAGTACTTC.

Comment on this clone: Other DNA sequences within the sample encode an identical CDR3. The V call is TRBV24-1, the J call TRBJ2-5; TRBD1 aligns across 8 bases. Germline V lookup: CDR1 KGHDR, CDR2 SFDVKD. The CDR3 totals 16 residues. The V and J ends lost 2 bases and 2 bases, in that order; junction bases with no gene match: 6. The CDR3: CATSDSPGQGQETQYF. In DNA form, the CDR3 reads TGTGCCACCAGTGATTCCCCCGGACAGGGACAAGAGACCCAGTACTTC.

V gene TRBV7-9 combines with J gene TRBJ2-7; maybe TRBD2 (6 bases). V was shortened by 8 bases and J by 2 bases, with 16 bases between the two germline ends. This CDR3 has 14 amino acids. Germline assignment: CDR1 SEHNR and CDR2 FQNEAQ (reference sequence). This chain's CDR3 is CASGPVGGTYEQYF. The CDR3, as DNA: TGTGCCAGCGGGCCAGTGGGAGGCACCTACGAGCAGTACTTC.

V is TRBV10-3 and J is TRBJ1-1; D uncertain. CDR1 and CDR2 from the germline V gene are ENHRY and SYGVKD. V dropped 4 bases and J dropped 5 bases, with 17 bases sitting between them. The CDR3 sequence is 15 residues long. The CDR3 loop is CAISGSTKVGTEAFF. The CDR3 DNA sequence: TGTGCCATCAGTGGGAGTACCAAGGTGGGTACTGAAGCTTTCTTT.

This chain's CDR3 is CAWILAPGYMNTEAFF. The CDR3 bases are TGTGCCTGGATTCTTGCTCCAGGGTACATGAACACTGAAGCTTTCTTT. The chain recombines TRBV30 with TRBJ1-1; D is perhaps TRBD1 (5 bases). Per the germline V gene, CDR1 is GTSNPN and CDR2 is SVGIG (reference sequence). Trimming stripped 4 bases from V and 0 bases from J, with 18 bases between. The CDR3 totals 16 residues. The full variable domain, rest sourced from reference TRBV30 and TRBJ1-1, is SQTIHQWPATLVQPVGSPLSLECTVEGTSNPNLYWYRQAAGRGLQLLFYSVGIGQISSEVPQNLSASRPQDRQFILSSKKLLLSDSGFYLCAWILAPGYMNTEAFFGQGTRLTVV.

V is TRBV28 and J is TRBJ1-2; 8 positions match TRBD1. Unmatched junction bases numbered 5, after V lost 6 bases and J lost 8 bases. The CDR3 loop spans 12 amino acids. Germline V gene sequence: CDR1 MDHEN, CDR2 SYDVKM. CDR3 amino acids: CASRRTGPGYTF. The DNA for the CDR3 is TGTGCCAGCAGGCGGACAGGGCCGGGCTACACCTTC.

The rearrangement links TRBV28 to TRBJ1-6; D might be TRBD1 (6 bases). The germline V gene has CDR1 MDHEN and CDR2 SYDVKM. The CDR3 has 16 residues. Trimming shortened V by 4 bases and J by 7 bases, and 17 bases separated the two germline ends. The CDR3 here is CASSSGQSLMNSPLHF. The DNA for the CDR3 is TGTGCCAGCAGTTCCGGACAGTCACTTATGAATTCACCCCTCCACTTT.

CDR3 in amino acids: CASRGQGGQETQYF. CDR3 nucleotides: TGTGCCAGCAGGGGACAGGGTGGTCAGGAGACCCAGTACTTC. The rearrangement links TRBV28 to TRBJ2-5; 9 bases match TRBD1. The trim removed 6 bases at V and 5 bases at J, leaving 7 bases unmatched. This CDR3 spans 14 amino acids. Germline V CDR1 and CDR2: MDHEN, SYDVKM.

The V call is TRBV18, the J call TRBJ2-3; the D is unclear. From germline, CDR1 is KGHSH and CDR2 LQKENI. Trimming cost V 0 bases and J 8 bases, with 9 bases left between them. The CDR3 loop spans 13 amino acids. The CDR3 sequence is CASSPPVGGTQYF. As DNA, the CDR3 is TGTGCCAGCTCACCACCGGTAGGCGGTACGCAGTATTTT.

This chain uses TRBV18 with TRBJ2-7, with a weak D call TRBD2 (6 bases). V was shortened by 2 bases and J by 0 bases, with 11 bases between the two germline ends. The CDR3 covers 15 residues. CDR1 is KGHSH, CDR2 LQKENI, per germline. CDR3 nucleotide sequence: TGTGCCAGCTCACCAAGTGGGACTCCCTCCTACGAGCAGTACTTC. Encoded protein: CASSPSGTPSYEQYF.

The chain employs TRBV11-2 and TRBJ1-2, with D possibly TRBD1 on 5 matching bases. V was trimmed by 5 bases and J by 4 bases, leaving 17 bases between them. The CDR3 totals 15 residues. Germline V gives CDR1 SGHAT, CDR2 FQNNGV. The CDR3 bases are TGTGCCAGCAGCAGACAGAGGAGGGGTCTCTATGGCTACACCTTC. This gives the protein CASSRQRRGLYGYTF.

CDR3 loop: CATLQGWVTEAFF. The CDR3 nucleotides read TGTGCCACCCTACAGGGCTGGGTCACTGAAGCTTTCTTT. The rearrangement uses TRBV21-1 and TRBJ1-1; TRBD1, the table's D call, lacks a check against the DNA. TRBV21-1 is a documented pseudogene. There are 13 residues in the CDR3.

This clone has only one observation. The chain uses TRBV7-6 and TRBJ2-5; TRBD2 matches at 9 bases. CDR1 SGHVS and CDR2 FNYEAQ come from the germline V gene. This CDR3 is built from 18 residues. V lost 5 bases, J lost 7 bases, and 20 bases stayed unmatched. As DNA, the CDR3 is TGTGCCAGCAGCGCCCTTACAGAGCGGGAGGCGGAGGGTGGGACCCAGTACTTC. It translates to CASSALTEREAEGGTQYF.

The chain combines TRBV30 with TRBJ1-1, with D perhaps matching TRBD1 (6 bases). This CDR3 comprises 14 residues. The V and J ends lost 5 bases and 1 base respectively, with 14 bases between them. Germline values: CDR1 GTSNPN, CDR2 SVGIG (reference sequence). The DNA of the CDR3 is TGTGCCTGGGGCAGGGGCTTGCAGAACACTGAAGCTTTCTTT. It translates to CAWGRGLQNTEAFF.